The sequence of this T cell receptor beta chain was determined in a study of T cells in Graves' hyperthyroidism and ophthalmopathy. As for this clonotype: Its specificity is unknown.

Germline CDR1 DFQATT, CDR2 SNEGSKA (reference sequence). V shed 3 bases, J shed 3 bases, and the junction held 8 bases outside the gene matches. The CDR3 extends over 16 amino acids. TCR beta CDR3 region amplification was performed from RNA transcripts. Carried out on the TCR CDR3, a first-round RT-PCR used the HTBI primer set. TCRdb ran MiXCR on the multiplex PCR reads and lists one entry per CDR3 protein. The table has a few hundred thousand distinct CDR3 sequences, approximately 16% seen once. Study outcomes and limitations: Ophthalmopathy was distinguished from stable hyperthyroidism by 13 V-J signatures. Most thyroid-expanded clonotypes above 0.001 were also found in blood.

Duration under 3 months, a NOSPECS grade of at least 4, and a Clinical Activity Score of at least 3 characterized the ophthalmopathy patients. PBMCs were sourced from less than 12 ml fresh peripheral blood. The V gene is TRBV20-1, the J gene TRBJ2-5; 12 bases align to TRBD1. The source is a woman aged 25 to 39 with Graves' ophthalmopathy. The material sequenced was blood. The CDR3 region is CSARWGGQGAKETQYF. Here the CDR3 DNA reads TGCAGTGCTAGGTGGGGGGGACAGGGGGCAAAAGAGACCCAGTACTTC.